This TCR beta chain emerged from a study of CD8 T cells in Susac syndrome. V lost 2 bases and J lost 9, with 14 bases in between. The CDR3 is made up of 14 amino acids. Germline values: CDR1 LGHDT, CDR2 YNNKEL (reference sequence). Reverse transcription of about 0.5 to 1 ug RNA was carried out with random hexamers. Multiplex immunoSEQ PCR targeted 54 Vbeta and 13 Jbeta TCR beta segments. TCRdb re-derived calls from the immunoSEQ multiplex PCR reads in MiXCR, one entry per CDR3 protein. The table lists about 200,000 distinct CDR3 sequences, 95% of them singletons. CD8+ and CD4+ T cells circulating in blood were sequenced for TCR beta. The multiple sclerosis controls, all treatment-naive patients, had relapsing-remitting disease that was stable or active. Negative isolation yielded the CD8+ and CD4+ T cells, while FACS enriched the TEMRA cells.

This TCR was recovered from a human donor with multiple sclerosis. The chain uses TRBV3-1 and TRBJ2-4, with D maybe TRBD1 (5 bases). Sequencing used CD4+ T cells from PBMCs. The CDR3 is CASSQWQGMAIQYF. The DNA for the CDR3 is TGTGCCAGCAGCCAATGGCAGGGTATGGCCATTCAGTACTTC.